A selection of T cell receptor beta chains follows, all from one sample in a study of shared clonotypes between healthy human individuals. Data came from immunoSEQ multiplex PCR; TCRdb stores just in-frame clones and leaves some out. The data hold about 520,000 clones, with 70% to 80% observed a single time. Specimen: PBMCs. These receptors were taken from a woman between 35 and 50 years old in good health. Some clones in this sample may be carry-over from other donors' samples. Both conserved end residues are part of each CDR3.

j_gene: TRBJ1-5
v_gene: TRBV6-1
CDR3aa: CASSEGFGNQPQHF

j_gene: TRBJ2-1
v_gene: TRBV29-1
CDR3aa: CSVEQMAPYEQFF

j_gene: .
v_gene: TRBV20-1
CDR3aa: CSARLSYEQYF

j_gene: TRBJ1-5
v_gene: TRBV5-5
CDR3aa: CASSFQGDQPQHF

j_gene: TRBJ2-2
v_gene: TRBV4-1
CDR3aa: CASSLTTGQDNTGELFF

j_gene: TRBJ2-7
v_gene: TRBV2
CDR3aa: CASKGAGEQYF

j_gene: TRBJ2-7
v_gene: TRBV5-1
CDR3aa: CASSLASPRTGSYEQYF

j_gene: TRBJ2-5
v_gene: TRBV7-2
CDR3aa: CASSPQGGTLQETQYF

j_gene: TRBJ2-7
v_gene: TRBV5-1
CDR3aa: CASSEPSVYEQYF

j_gene: TRBJ2-1
v_gene: TRBV6-5
CDR3aa: CASSDGANEQFF

j_gene: TRBJ2-7
v_gene: TRBV5-4
CDR3aa: CASSGGTVSYEQYF

j_gene: TRBJ2-1
v_gene: TRBV30
CDR3aa: CAWSGTSGGGEQFF

j_gene: TRBJ1-2
v_gene: TRBV27
CDR3aa: CASSPDRSYGYTF

j_gene: TRBJ1-5
v_gene: TRBV14
CDR3aa: CASSQDQNQPQHF

j_gene: TRBJ2-7
v_gene: TRBV6-1
CDR3aa: CASRNRGASYEQYF

j_gene: TRBJ2-4
v_gene: TRBV5-1
CDR3aa: CASSLGQGNIQYF

j_gene: TRBJ2-6
v_gene: TRBV19
CDR3aa: CASSLTTWVGANVLTF

j_gene: TRBJ2-2
v_gene: TRBV4-2
CDR3aa: CASSQDGGGSNTGELFF

j_gene: TRBJ1-4
v_gene: TRBV5-1
CDR3aa: CASSLGGRAFEKLFF

j_gene: TRBJ2-7
v_gene: TRBV6-1
CDR3aa: CASRGVPSSYEQYF

j_gene: TRBJ2-1
v_gene: TRBV18
CDR3aa: CASSPTRLAGVGNEQFF

j_gene: TRBJ2-7
v_gene: TRBV10-3
CDR3aa: CAISPGIYEQYF